This passage covers 2 T cell receptor beta chains from one sample sequenced in a study of T-cell reconstitution after alpha-beta-depleted transplantation in children. This sample's TCRbeta library carried unique molecular identifier barcodes. Each CDR3 protein is one row after TCRdb ran MiXCR on the PCR reads. The sample records 750,000 to 950,000 distinct CDR3 sequences, 15% to 20% being singletons. The specimen was PBMCs, mostly from graft donor cells, collected 360 days after TCRalphabeta/CD19-depleted stem cell transplant. The source is a male patient younger than 18 who had a stem cell transplant for acute lymphoblastic leukemia, so the T cells may come from the graft donor.

There are a few counts of this clonotype. The J gene is TRBJ2-3, the V gene TRBV5-1, with 11 bases fitting TRBD2. The CDR3 spans 18 residues. Losses at the gene ends were 4 bases for V and 5 bases for J; bases not matched to a gene: 15. Germline V gene lookup returns CDR1 SGHRS and CDR2 YFSETQ. Here the CDR3 DNA reads TGCGCCAGCAGCCTGCGACTAGCGGGAACGCTCGCAGGAGATACGCAGTATTTT. Translating gives CASSLRLAGTLAGDTQYF.

The rearrangement uses TRBV12-3 or TRBV12-4 and TRBJ2-6; TRBD1 might be the D (6 bases). This CDR3 contains 15 residues. Trimming left V 6 bases short and J 0 bases short, with 9 bases between. This chain's CDR3 is CASSETGSGANVLTF. The CDR3 DNA reads TGTGCCAGCAGCGAGACAGGCTCTGGGGCCAACGTCCTGACTTTC.